Below, 18 T cell receptor beta chains from the same sample are listed, as sequenced in a study of post-analysis software for immune sequencing data. Study-level points and caveats: The five TRBV segments detected at higher frequency in patients than in controls included TRBV5-6, TRBV5-1 and TRBV20-1.

The TCR beta cDNA libraries contained unique molecular identifiers. TCRdb re-called the PCR reads through MiXCR, storing one row per CDR3 protein. The sample records 380,000 or so distinct CDR3 sequences, less than 40% being singletons. These receptors are not linked to any known antigen. The sequenced sample was blood. These receptors all come from a girl aged 5-17 years with multiple sclerosis.

This clonotype has a count of ten or more. The chain recombines TRBV12-3 or TRBV12-4 with TRBJ2-5, with 9 nucleotides matching TRBD2. The CDR3 is 15 amino acids. V was clipped by 6 bases and J by 4 bases; unmatched bases: 9. The DNA for the CDR3 is TGTGCCAGCAGCCTAAGGGTTAGCGGGGGAGAGACCCAGTACTTC. Translation gives CASSLRVSGGETQYF.

The chain combines TRBV12-3 or TRBV12-4 with TRBJ1-2; a weak D match, TRBD1 (5 bases). V lost 4 bases, J lost 8 bases, and 14 bases lay in between. CDR3 length: 13 residues. CDR3 loop: CASSSGTPHGYTF. The CDR3, as DNA: TGTGCCAGCAGTTCCGGGACGCCCCACGGCTACACCTTC.

CDR3 sequence: CASSVVGQGANTGELFF. In DNA, the CDR3 is TGTGCCAGCAGCGTAGTAGGACAGGGGGCGAACACCGGGGAGCTGTTTTTT. V and J are TRBV9 and TRBJ2-2; 10 bases map to TRBD1. In germline, CDR1 is SGDLS, CDR2 YYNGEE. The CDR3 spans 17 residues. J gave up 0 bases and V 0 bases, and 2 bases lay outside the gene matches.

This clonotype was seen a handful of times. This chain links TRBV15 with TRBJ2-5; 12 positions match TRBD1. The CDR3 totals 14 residues. The germline V gene has CDR1 LNHNV and CDR2 YYDKDF (reference sequence). V gave up 3 bases and J gave up 11 bases; unmatched junction bases: 7. CDR3 residues: CATSRGDRGQEQYF. The CDR3 nucleotides read TGTGCCACCAGCAGGGGGGACAGGGGGCAGGAGCAGTACTTC.

This clonotype was found a few times. In DNA, the CDR3 is TGCGCCAGCAGCTTGGGACCGAGCGGGGATGAGCAGTTCTTC. It specifies CASSLGPSGDEQFF. The chain employs TRBV5-1 and TRBJ2-1, with 7 bases matching TRBD2. Germline CDR1 is SGHRS and CDR2 is YFSETQ. The V segment lost 0 bases and the J segment 8 bases; nucleotides outside the gene matches: 5. CDR3 length: 14 residues.

The chain employs TRBV7-2 and TRBJ1-3; D ambiguous. The V gene lost 5 bases and the J gene lost 4 bases, with 6 bases spanning the gap. CDR3 length equals 12 residues. CDR1 is SGHTA, CDR2 FQGNSA, per germline. This CDR3 is CASSRQGNTIYF. The CDR3 nucleotides read TGTGCCAGCAGCCGTCAGGGAAACACCATATATTTT.

The gene calls are TRBV4-2 and TRBJ2-1, with 7 bases aligning to TRBD2. Germline V gives CDR1 LGHNA, CDR2 YNFKEQ. The CDR3 contains 14 residues. V shed 5 bases, J shed 6 bases, and the junction held 7 bases outside the gene matches. CDR3 bases: TGTGCCAGCAGCACGGGGACTACGATCAATGAGCAGTTCTTC. Residues: CASSTGTTINEQFF.

There are a few counts of this clonotype. This rearrangement joins TRBV7-2 to TRBJ2-5; 14 positions match TRBD2. This CDR3 region has 16 residues. V gave up 5 bases and J gave up 3 bases; unmatched junction bases: 5. Germline CDR1 SGHTA, CDR2 FQGNSA. CDR3 nucleotides: TGTGCCAGCAGCCTCCCGGGACTAGCGGGGGAAGAGACCCAGTACTTC. It specifies CASSLPGLAGEETQYF.

The CDR3 spells CASSQEGPTQGYEQYF. Written as DNA, the CDR3 is TGCGCCAGCAGCCAAGAGGGGCCCACTCAAGGTTACGAGCAGTACTTC. This chain joins TRBV4-1 and TRBJ2-7; D might be TRBD1 (5 bases). The CDR3 contains 16 residues. Trimming removed 0 bases from V and 4 bases from J, with 16 bases in between. From germline, CDR1 is MGHRA and CDR2 YSYEKL.

This clonotype was seen a handful of times. The CDR3, as DNA: TGTGCCAGCAGTTCCCTCTCCTCGCAGTTCTTC. As protein: CASSSLSSQFF. The genes are TRBV12-3 or TRBV12-4 and TRBJ2-1; no firm D call. The CDR3 extends over 11 amino acids. The ends were cut back, 4 bases at V and 12 bases at J, with 10 bases in the middle.

The chain has TRBV12-3 or TRBV12-4 and TRBJ1-1, with TRBD1 matching over 11 bases. The CDR3 extends over 14 amino acids. J was trimmed by 3 bases and V by 6 bases; bases with no gene match: 3. CDR3 DNA sequence: TGTGCCAGCAGCCGGACAGGGGGCTACACTGAAGCTTTCTTT. It codes for CASSRTGGYTEAFF.

This clonotype showed up just a few times. The rearrangement joins TRBV28 to TRBJ2-4; no clear D gene. Between the trimmed V and J ends, which lost 10 bases and 8 bases, there was a span of 24 bases. The length of the CDR3 is 15 residues. The germline V gene has CDR1 MDHEN and CDR2 SYDVKM. CDR3 protein: CATLGRSGFSDIQYF. CDR3 bases: TGTGCCACACTCGGCAGATCTGGGTTCTCGGACATTCAGTACTTC.

This clonotype was counted only a few times. The genes are TRBV20-1 and TRBJ2-4; D is possibly TRBD1 (6 bases). Trimming removed 0 bases from V and 6 bases from J, with 12 bases in between. CDR3 size: 14 residues. Germline V CDR1 and CDR2: DFQATT, SNEGSKA (reference sequence). DNA of the CDR3: TGCAGTGCTAGAGATAGGGGGATTAGAAACATTCAGTACTTC. Encoded protein: CSARDRGIRNIQYF.

The chain employs TRBV20-1 and TRBJ2-5; D perhaps matches TRBD1 (6 bases). The DNA matches TRBJ2-7 better at its end, which makes the J call doubtful. Germline values: CDR1 DFQATT, CDR2 SNEGSKA (reference sequence). CDR3 size: 14 residues. CDR3 in DNA: TGCAGTGCTCCGGACAGAGCCCTAATTAACGAGCAGTACTTC. This sequence encodes CSAPDRALINEQYF.

There are a few counts of this clonotype. The chain joins TRBV7-8 to TRBJ2-7; 8 nucleotides match TRBD1. Germline CDR1 is SGHVS and CDR2 is FQNEAQ. V gave up 5 bases and J gave up 6 bases; unmatched junction bases: 6. The CDR3 consists of 13 residues. As DNA, the CDR3 is TGTGCCAGCAGCCTAGGGACAGGCTCCGAGCAGTACTTC. Translated: CASSLGTGSEQYF.

With respect to this clonotype: A read error may explain this, as a much larger clone is one base away. V usage is TRBV7-8 and J usage is TRBJ1-4; TRBD1 is a possible D gene (6 bases). V was clipped by 7 bases and J by 4 bases, with 13 bases between them. Per the germline V gene, CDR1 is SGHVS and CDR2 is FQNEAQ. The CDR3 spans 14 residues. The CDR3 here is CASTPDSFNEKLFF. The DNA of the CDR3 is TGTGCCAGCACCCCGGACAGTTTTAATGAAAAACTGTTTTTT.

This clonotype was observed at least ten times. CDR3 amino acids: CASSLALAGGREQYF. CDR3 nucleotides: TGTGCCAGCAGCTTAGCCCTAGCGGGGGGGCGCGAGCAGTACTTC. This chain connects TRBV7-2 to TRBJ2-7, with 12 bases identical to TRBD2. Looked up from germline, CDR1 is SGHTA and CDR2 is FQGNSA. The CDR3 is 15 amino acids. V gave up 0 bases and J gave up 6 bases; unmatched junction bases: 3. The entire variable domain, with the rest obtained from reference TRBV7-2 and TRBJ2-7, is as follows: GAGVSQSPSNKVTEKGKDVELRCDPISGHTALYWYRQSLGQGLEFLIYFQGNSAPDKSGLPSDRFSAERTGGSVSTLTIQRTQQEDSAVYLCASSLALAGGREQYFGPGTRLTVT.

The chain employs TRBV12-3 or TRBV12-4 and TRBJ1-2; 8 bases are a match to TRBD1. CDR3 length: 15 amino acids. Losses at the gene ends were 2 bases for V and 5 bases for J; bases not matched to a gene: 7. The CDR3 sequence is CASSLMAGGEYGYTF. The CDR3 DNA follows: TGTGCCAGCAGTTTAATGGCAGGGGGCGAGTATGGCTACACCTTC.